This is a list of T cell receptor beta chains from one sample in a study of shared clonotypes between healthy human individuals. The table came from immunoSEQ multiplex PCR; TCRdb's copy has only in-frame clones and leaves some out. The sample includes fewer than 1 million clones, 96% of them seen just once. Sequencing was done on a sample of naive CD8+ T cells sorted from blood. The receptors stem from a man aged 25-40 years in good health. Both conserved end residues are part of each CDR3. The order of the fields is clone size, D gene, V gene, J gene, CDR3 DNA, CDR3 protein. The D gene is left open where the match is weak. Size tells how often a clone was seen (once, few, many) or the class of an expanded clone, and some rows leave it out.

>once|NA|TRBV6-5|TRBJ1-1
TGTGCCAGCAGACACAGAGGCGAAGCTTTCTTT
CASRHRGEAFF
>NA|NA|TRBV29-1|TRBJ2-1
TGCAGCGTTGAAGATCTAGCTACCCTCTCCTACAATGAGCAGTTCTTC
CSVEDLATLSYNEQFF
>once|NA|TRBV5-1|TRBJ2-7
TGCGCCAGCAGCCCCGGGAGCGAGCAGTACTTC
CASSPGSEQYF
>NA|TRBD1|TRBV2|TRBJ1-1
TGTGCCAGCAACCCTTGGACAGGGAGTGACACTGAAGCTTTCTTT
CASNPWTGSDTEAFF
>once|TRBD1|TRBV11-2|TRBJ2-7
TGTGCCAGCAGCTTAGTACCGGGACAGGGGCTGTACGAGCAGTACTTC
CASSLVPGQGLYEQYF
>NA|NA|TRBV9|TRBJ1-2
TGTGCCAGCAGCGTAGTTACGATTCCCTATGGCTACACCTTC
CASSVVTIPYGYTF
>NA|NA|TRBV28|TRBJ2-3
TGTGCCAGCAGTTTTCTAGCAGAATTCACAGATACGCAGTATTTT
CASSFLAEFTDTQYF
>NA|NA|TRBV27|TRBJ2-1
TGTGCCAGCAGTTTAGTGAACCCTTACAATGAGCAGTTCTTC
CASSLVNPYNEQFF
>NA|TRBD1|TRBV5-1|TRBJ2-7
TGCGCCAGCAGCTTTTTTGCTACCGGGACAGGGGTAGTCTACGAGCAGTACTTC
CASSFFATGTGVVYEQYF
>NA|NA|TRBV4-1|TRBJ1-3
TGCGCCAGCAGCCCCGGGACCCTTGACTCTGGAAACACCATATATTTT
CASSPGTLDSGNTIYF
>NA|NA|TRBV4-3|TRBJ1-4
TGCGCCAGCAGCCAAGATCGGGGGGGCCCAACTAATGAAAAACTGTTTTTT
CASSQDRGGPTNEKLFF
>NA|TRBD1|TRBV29-1|TRBJ1-1
TGCAGCGTTGAGACAGGGGGTGGGAACACTGAAGCTTTCTTT
CSVETGGGNTEAFF
>NA|NA|TRBV18|TRBJ2-7
TGTGCCAGCTCACCACCGAGCAGGGGAATTCGAGAGCAGTACTTC
CASSPPSRGIREQYF
>NA|NA|TRBV29-1|TRBJ2-2
TGCAGCGTTCAGGACAGTAACACCGGGGAGCTGTTTTTT
CSVQDSNTGELFF
>NA|NA|TRBV12-2|TRBJ2-7
TGTGCAAGTCGCTTAAAAGTCGGGACCTACTCCTACGAGCAGTACTTC
CASRLKVGTYSYEQYF
>NA|TRBD1|TRBV2|TRBJ2-7
TGTGCCAGCATCCAAGGACAGGGTTGGTACGAGCAGTACTTC
CASIQGQGWYEQYF
>NA|NA|TRBV7-3|TRBJ2-1
TGTGCCAGCAGCTCGACGGGTGGGGGCACCAACAATGAGCAGTTCTTC
CASSSTGGGTNNEQFF
>once|NA|TRBV7-9|TRBJ2-5
TGTGCCAGCAGCTTAGTCAGGGGTAGACAAGAGACCCAGTACTTC
CASSLVRGRQETQYF
>NA|NA|TRBV7-9|TRBJ2-1
TGTGCCAGTACAGGGCTCAACTACAATGAGCAGTTCTTC
CASTGLNYNEQFF
>NA|NA|TRBV7-9|TRBJ1-5
TGTGCCAGCAGTTCCGACGGGGAGCCCCAGCATTTT
CASSSDGEPQHF
>NA|TRBD1|TRBV7-9|TRBJ2-2
TGTGCCAGCAGACCAGGGGGACCAGCTACCGGGGAGCTGTTTTTT
CASRPGGPATGELFF
>NA|TRBD1|TRBV7-9|TRBJ2-7
TGTGCCAGCAGCCCGGACAGGGGGCCCGACTACGAGCAGTACTTC
CASSPDRGPDYEQYF
>NA|NA|TRBV7-9|TRBJ2-1
TGTGCCAGCAGCCTGACATCATATGAGCAGTTCTTC
CASSLTSYEQFF
>NA|NA|TRBV9|TRBJ2-3
TGTGCCAGCAGTCCCTTCGGGGTCACAGATACGCAGTATTTT
CASSPFGVTDTQYF
>NA|TRBD1|TRBV5-1|TRBJ1-1
TGCGCCAGCAGCTTCTTAGGACAGGGGCGAGTGAACACTGAAGCTTTCTTT
CASSFLGQGRVNTEAFF
>NA|TRBD2|TRBV11-3|TRBJ2-1
TGTGCCAGCAGCTCGAGACTAGCGGCCTACAATGAGCAGTTCTTC
CASSSRLAAYNEQFF
>NA|NA|TRBV7-3|TRBJ2-1
TGTGCCAGCAGCTTAACTGATTCCTACTACAATGAGCAGTTCTTC
CASSLTDSYYNEQFF
>NA|TRBD2|TRBV10-3|TRBJ2-7
TGTGCCATCAAGACGCGGCTTAGCGGGACCTACGAGCAGTACTTC
CAIKTRLSGTYEQYF
>few|NA|TRBV27|TRBJ2-7
TGTGCCAGCAGTTTGGAGGGGAGGGGGGCCTCCTACGAGCAGTACTTC
CASSLEGRGASYEQYF
>NA|TRBD2|TRBV5-5|TRBJ2-1
TGTGCCAGCAGCTACCCCGGGACTAGCGGGAGAACCTACAATGAGCAGTTCTTC
CASSYPGTSGRTYNEQFF
>NA|NA|TRBV7-9|TRBJ2-7
TGTGCCAGCAGGGTGGGGTCCTACGAGCAGTACTTC
CASRVGSYEQYF
>NA|TRBD1|TRBV28|TRBJ1-5
TGTGCCAGCAGTTCGCAAACGAGGGGGCTTCAGCCCCAGCATTTT
CASSSQTRGLQPQHF
>NA|NA|TRBV6-5|TRBJ1-2
TGTGCCAGCAGTTACCAGGGTAACTATGGCTACACCTTC
CASSYQGNYGYTF
>NA|NA|TRBV7-6|TRBJ2-5
TGTGCCAGCAGCTTAGGATATCAAGCGGAGAACCAAGAGACCCAGTACTTC
CASSLGYQAENQETQYF
>few|NA|TRBV4-1|TRBJ2-3
TGCGCCAGCAGCCAAGAAGGCGGCACAGATACGCAGTATTTT
CASSQEGGTDTQYF
>NA|NA|TRBV18|TRBJ2-7
TGTGCCAGCTCACCGGGGACGGGCTACGAGCAGTACTTC
CASSPGTGYEQYF
>NA|TRBD1|TRBV7-6|TRBJ2-1
TGTGCCAGCAGCCATCGACAGGGGTCGGCTGAGCAGTTCTTC
CASSHRQGSAEQFF
>NA|NA|TRBV13|TRBJ1-5
TGTGCCAGCAGCTACAGGGCTAGCAATCAGCCCCAGCATTTT
CASSYRASNQPQHF
>NA|TRBD1|TRBV15|TRBJ1-5
TGTGCCACCAGCGAAGACAGGGGTAGCAATCAGCCCCAGCATTTT
CATSEDRGSNQPQHF
>NA|TRBD2|TRBV5-6|TRBJ2-3
TGTGCCAGCAGCTTGTGGAAGCGGGACACAGATACGCAGTATTTT
CASSLWKRDTDTQYF
>once|NA|TRBV28|TRBJ1-2
TGTGCCAGCAGTCTCCGGTCCGTAGGCTATGGCTACACCTTC
CASSLRSVGYGYTF
>few|NA|TRBV27|TRBJ2-5
TGTGCCAGCAGTTTATTAGGGGGCCAAGAGACCCAGTACTTC
CASSLLGGQETQYF
>NA|TRBD2|TRBV13|TRBJ2-5
TGTGCCAGCAGCGCTCCGGGACTAGCGGGAGGTGGCCAAGAGACCCAGTACTTC
CASSAPGLAGGGQETQYF
>NA|NA|TRBV29-1|TRBJ2-6
TGCAGCGTTGGTGTCAAAAGCATACAAAGTCGGGCCAACGTCCTGACTTTC
CSVGVKSIQSRANVLTF
>NA|TRBD1|TRBV2|TRBJ2-5
TGTGCCAGCAGTCACTCAGGACAGGATAGTCAAGAGACCCAGTACTTC
CASSHSGQDSQETQYF
>NA|NA|TRBV6-5|TRBJ2-3
TGTGCCAGCAGTTACCCCGGGAAGACGCAGTATTTT
CASSYPGKTQYF
>NA|NA|TRBV27|TRBJ2-1
TGTGCCAGCAGTTTATGGTCAGGGGAGGACAATGAGCAGTTCTTC
CASSLWSGEDNEQFF
>NA|NA|TRBV27|TRBJ2-1
TGTGCCAGCAGTTTGGCTAGCTGGTACAATGAGCAGTTCTTC
CASSLASWYNEQFF
>NA|NA|TRBV27|TRBJ2-7
TGTGCCAGCAGTTTAACGGGGCAGGGATCCTACGAGCAGTACTTC
CASSLTGQGSYEQYF
>NA|NA|TRBV28|TRBJ2-5
TGTGCCAGCAGGATAAGCCTGATCGAGGGGCTGAAAGAGACCCAGTACTTC
CASRISLIEGLKETQYF
>NA|TRBD1|TRBV6-1|TRBJ2-3
TGTGCCAGCAGTGAGGACAGGGATGGCACAGATACGCAGTATTTT
CASSEDRDGTDTQYF